This T cell receptor beta chain appears in the sequencing data of a study of T cell repertoires in cytomegalovirus infection. As for the study in general: The authors relied on CMV epitopes, both recently identified HLA-C-restricted and well-studied HLA-B-restricted. It was the public TCR beta signatures that indicated both CMV infection and matching HLA type. Notes on the study in general: Summed public TCR beta family frequency identified CMV carriers bearing the relevant HLA. HLA-C-restricted TCR beta clonotypes specific for CMV led the ex vivo response.

TCRdb ran MiXCR on the reads and lists one entry per CDR3 protein. The data show approximately 910,000 distinct CDR3 sequences, roughly 30% seen once. Note on this clonotype: The antigen is undetermined.

The clonotype was recovered from a human donor in good health (CMV status not recorded). Some clones in this sample may be carry-over from other donors' samples. The sequencing used cultured CD8+ T cells from PBMCs, collected from culture after CMV antigen stimulation.

DNA for the CDR3: TGTGCCAGTATCCCCTTCCCAGGGAGCCCCGACACTGAAGCTTTCTTT. Translating it yields CASIPFPGSPDTEAFF. V usage is TRBV19 and J usage is TRBJ1-1; TRBD1 might be the D (5 bases). The CDR3 length is 16 residues. Germline CDR1 LNHDA, CDR2 SQIVND (reference sequence). Between the trimmed V and J ends, which lost 7 bases and 3 bases, there was a span of 21 bases.